This entry describes one T cell receptor beta chain. This sample is drawn from a study of blood T cell repertoires in COVID-19. Study-wide background: Samples came from the United States, Italy and Spain, spanning acute and convalescent COVID-19.

CDR3 size: 15 residues. CDR1 is MNHNS, CDR2 SASEGT, per germline. V lost 2 bases, J lost 10 bases, and 20 bases lay in between. Authors' processing steps: Nucleated cell number was recorded as an estimate derived from reference gene primer amplification. Measured with immunoSEQ multiplex PCR; TCRdb has only the in-frame clones, and not every one. The DNA gave D and trimming, while V, J and clone size come from that table. The sample has around 50,000 clones, roughly 82% seen once; the top ten hold 7% to 7.5%. The V call is TRBV6-1, the J call TRBJ1-1; weak D call: TRBD1 (6 bases). Input material: peripheral blood. The TCR sequence derives from a man in his forties with acute or convalescent COVID-19. The CDR3 region is CASSETPDGLRGAFF. CDR3 DNA sequence: TGTGCCAGCAGTGAAACCCCCGACGGACTCAGGGGAGCTTTCTTT.